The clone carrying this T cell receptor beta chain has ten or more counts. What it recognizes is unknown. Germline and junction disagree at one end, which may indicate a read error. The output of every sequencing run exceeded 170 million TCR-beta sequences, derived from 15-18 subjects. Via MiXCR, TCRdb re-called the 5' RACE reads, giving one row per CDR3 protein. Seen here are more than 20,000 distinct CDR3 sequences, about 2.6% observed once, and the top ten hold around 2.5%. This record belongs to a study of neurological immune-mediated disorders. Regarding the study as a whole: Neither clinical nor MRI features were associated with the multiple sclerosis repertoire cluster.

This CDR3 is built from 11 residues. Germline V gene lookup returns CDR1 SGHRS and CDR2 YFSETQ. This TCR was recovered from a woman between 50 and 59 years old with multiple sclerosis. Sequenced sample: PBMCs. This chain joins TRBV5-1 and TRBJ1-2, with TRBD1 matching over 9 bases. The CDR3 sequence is CASSGTGRTDF. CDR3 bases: TGCGCCAGCAGCGGGACAGGGCGGACGGACTTC.